Below, one T cell receptor (beta chain) is given with its context. Using immunoSEQ multiplex PCR, the repertoire was profiled, and TCRdb retains in-frame clones only, with some absent. The sample includes more than 65,000 clones, 85% to 95% of them seen just once. CDR3 size: 17 residues. V shed 0 bases, J shed 5 bases, and the junction held 8 bases outside the gene matches. Germline V gene lookup returns CDR1 SGDLS and CDR2 YYNGEE. This sample stems from a study of technical replicates of blood from a handful of donors. The material sequenced was T cells isolated from PBMCs. The TCR comes from a human donor in good health. The chain employs TRBV9 and TRBJ2-3, with TRBD1 matching 11 bases. The CDR3 sequence is CASSVVSGQGAEDTQYF. The CDR3 DNA follows: TGTGCCAGCAGCGTAGTTTCAGGACAGGGGGCCGAAGATACGCAGTATTTT.